Listed here are 4 T cell receptor beta chains from one sample, sequenced in a study of cytomegalovirus exposure and HLA in healthy donors. In the PCR, 60 Vbeta and 13 Jbeta primers were used. Sequencing was performed with immunoSEQ multiplex PCR; in TCRdb, only in-frame clones are kept and a portion is missing. The sample includes about 73,000 clones, 60% to 85% seen only once; the top ten take around 12%. Sequencing was carried out using PBMCs. The origin of the receptors is a man between 65 and 85 years old in good health and CMV-seronegative.

The rearrangement joins TRBV6-5 to TRBJ2-7, with a weak D call TRBD2 (6 bases). Germline V lookup: CDR1 MNHEY, CDR2 SVGAGI. Trimming took 7 bases from V and 6 from J, leaving 19 bases between them. CDR3 length: 14 amino acids. This CDR3 reads CASTRGIGGTEQYF. Written as DNA, the CDR3 is TGTGCCAGCACCCGGGGGATAGGAGGTACCGAGCAGTACTTC.

The rearrangement uses TRBV4-1 and TRBJ1-2; possible D gene TRBD1, 6 bases. CDR3 length: 15 amino acids. Trimming took off 3 bases at V and 4 bases at J, with 15 bases between the two ends. Per the germline V gene, CDR1 is MGHRA and CDR2 is YSYEKL. The CDR3, as DNA: TGCGCCAGCAGCCATCCAGCAGGGGCTAGCTATGGCTACACCTTC. This gives the protein CASSHPAGASYGYTF.

This sequence joins TRBV4-1 and TRBJ2-3, with 8 positions matching TRBD2. In germline, CDR1 is MGHRA, CDR2 YSYEKL. The V and J ends lost 2 bases and 8 bases, in that order; junction bases with no gene match: 12. CDR3 length: 16 residues. The CDR3 region is CASSQSQASREATQYF. CDR3 nucleotide sequence: TGCGCCAGCAGCCAAAGTCAAGCTTCGCGGGAGGCTACGCAGTATTTT.

This clone was observed a handful of times. This rearrangement joins TRBV6-5 to TRBJ1-4; 8 nucleotides line up with TRBD1. The CDR3 sequence is 15 residues long. Germline lookup yields CDR1 MNHEY and CDR2 SVGAGI. V lost 4 bases and J lost 0; bases outside the gene matches: 1. The DNA of the CDR3 is TGTGCCAGCAGTTCACAGGGGGCAACTAATGAAAAACTGTTTTTT. Translation: CASSSQGATNEKLFF.